The sequence of this T cell receptor beta chain was determined in a study of T cell responses to AZD1222 COVID-19 vaccine. The germline CDR1 and CDR2 sequences are SGHNT and YYREEE (reference sequence). The germline V and J ends were trimmed by 1 base and 2 bases, with 18 bases remaining between them. The CDR3 extends over 17 amino acids. The repertoire was sequenced with immunoSEQ multiplex PCR; TCRdb's copy has only in-frame clones and lacks some. Of about 100,000 clones listed, just over 85% are singletons. Sequences were derived from peripheral blood, sampled on day 0 of AZD1222 vaccination. The source of this sequence is an adult in good health. The genes are TRBV5-4 and TRBJ1-1, with D maybe TRBD1 (6 bases). The CDR3 DNA reads TGTGCCAGCAGCTTGCTTGGGGGGCGCGGAGGCAACACTGAAGCTTTCTTT. As protein: CASSLLGGRGGNTEAFF. Supplemented by reference TRBV5-4 and TRBJ1-1, the full variable domain reads ETGVTQSPTHLIKTRGQQVTLRCSSQSGHNTVSWYQQALGQGPQFIFQYYREEENGRGNFPPRFSGLQFPNYSSELNVNALELDDSALYLCASSLLGGRGGNTEAFFGQGTRLTVV.